This entry lists 4 T cell receptor beta chains sequenced from one sample in a study of T cells after yellow fever vaccination. TCRdb passed the 5' RACE reads through MiXCR, listing each CDR3 protein once. The repertoire consists of 60,000 or so distinct CDR3 sequences, with approximately 7.7% occurring once and the leading ten covering about 40%. The starting material was CD8+ T cells sorted from PBMCs, obtained on the day of the first yellow fever vaccination. Receptors originate from a man aged 18 to 29 who received the YFV17D yellow fever vaccine.

The sample holds a few counts of this clonotype. The CDR3 loop is CASSISDGTEAFF. In DNA form, the CDR3 reads TGTGCCAGTAGTATAAGCGACGGGACTGAAGCTTTCTTT. The chain employs TRBV19 and TRBJ1-1; D not resolved. Germline CDR1 is LNHDA and CDR2 is SQIVND (reference sequence). The V and J ends lost 2 bases and 5 bases respectively, with 9 bases between them. This CDR3 has 13 residues.

This chain connects TRBV4-1 to TRBJ2-5; D gene unclear. Germline V gene lookup returns CDR1 MGHRA and CDR2 YSYEKL. Trimming cost V 2 bases and J 0 bases, with 10 bases left between them. The length of the CDR3 is 15 residues. CDR3 DNA sequence: TGCGCCAGCAGCCAAAAAAACAGTAACCAAGAGACCCAGTACTTC. Translated, it gives CASSQKNSNQETQYF.

This clonotype was detected a few times. The CDR3 DNA reads TGCAGCGTCGGTACCGGGATCTCAAACACCGGGGAGCTGTTTTTT. Translated, it gives CSVGTGISNTGELFF. V usage is TRBV29-1 and J usage is TRBJ2-2; weak D call: TRBD2 (5 bases). CDR3 length: 15 residues. Between the trimmed V and J ends, which lost 6 bases and 2 bases, there was a span of 16 bases. Per the germline V gene, CDR1 is SQVTM and CDR2 is ANQGSEA.

The CDR3 loop is CASSDAGSANQPQHF. The CDR3 bases are TGTGCCAGCAGTGATGCAGGGTCCGCCAATCAGCCCCAGCATTTT. This chain joins TRBV2 and TRBJ1-5; TRBD1 might be the D (5 bases). Between the trimmed V and J ends, which lost 3 bases and 3 bases, there was a span of 12 bases. CDR3 length: 15 residues. Germline lookup yields CDR1 SNHLY and CDR2 FYNNEI.